A selection of T cell receptor beta chains follows, all from one sample in a study of blood T cell repertoires in COVID-19. Profiling relied on immunoSEQ multiplex PCR, and the TCRdb table lists in-frame clones only, not all of them. This sample yields a few hundred thousand clones, of which roughly 84% are seen a single time; just over 6.5% belongs to the top ten. The sequenced material came from PBMCs or T cells enriched from blood (not recorded which). These receptor sequences come from a woman aged 45 to 65 who had been exposed to COVID-19. The CDR3 runs from the conserved cysteine through the conserved F or W. The D gene is left open where the match is weak. Expanded clones get a size class; other rows say once, few or many, or leave the size out.

>.|TRBV2|TRBJ2-3|once
TGTGCCAGTCGCTTGGGGGGAGATACGCAGTATTTT
CASRLGGDTQYF
>.|TRBV11-2|TRBJ2-1|once
TGTGCCAGCAGCTTAGGCAGCAATGAGCAGTTCTTC
CASSLGSNEQFF
>.|TRBV28|TRBJ1-3|once
TGTGCCAGCAGTCCCGAAACAGGGACAGGAAACACCATATATTTT
CASSPETGTGNTIYF
>.|TRBV4-1|TRBJ1-1|.
TGCGCCAGCAGCCAAGACACATCTACTGAAGCTTTCTTT
CASSQDTSTEAFF
>.|TRBV7-2|TRBJ1-1|.
TGTGCCAGCTCGGGGGTCTACACTGAAGCTTTCTTT
CASSGVYTEAFF
>TRBD1|TRBV3-1/TRBV3-2|TRBJ1-6|.
TGTGCCAGCAGCCAGGGACAGGGGACACCCCTCCACTTT
CASSQGQGTPLHF
>.|TRBV6-5|TRBJ2-1|.
TGTGCCAGCGGACCGCGGGGAGTAAATTATGAGCAGTTCTTC
CASGPRGVNYEQFF
>.|TRBV10-2|TRBJ1-5|few
TGCGCCAGCAGCCCCGGCCAGGGGTTATCGCCCCAGCATTTT
CASSPGQGLSPQHF
>.|TRBV21-1|TRBJ2-5|.
TGTGCCGGCAGCAAAGAGACGGACAGGGGTATGGAGACCCAGTACTTC
CAGSKETDRGMETQYF
>.|TRBV5-1|TRBJ2-5|.
TGCGCCAGCAGCTTAACAGGCGGTGAAGAGACCCAGTACTTC
CASSLTGGEETQYF
>TRBD1|TRBV11-2|TRBJ1-2|.
TGTGCCAGCAGCTTAGATGGACAGGGGGCGGAGGGCTACACCTTC
CASSLDGQGAEGYTF
>TRBD1|TRBV12-3/TRBV12-4|TRBJ1-2|.
TGTGCCAGCAGGAGGACAGGGTTTGGCTACACCTTC
CASRRTGFGYTF
>.|TRBV6-5|TRBJ2-5|.
TGTGCCAGCAGCCAACAAGAGACCCAGTACTTC
CASSQQETQYF
>TRBD1|TRBV9|TRBJ2-7|.
TGTGCCAGCAGCGTCGGGACAGGGGGCGAGCAGTACTTC
CASSVGTGGEQYF
>.|TRBV28|TRBJ2-3|.
TGTGCCAGCAGTAGGACTGCCACAGATACGCAGTATTTT
CASSRTATDTQYF
>TRBD1|TRBV28|TRBJ1-2|.
TGTGCCAGCAAGGCAGGGGGCGAGTATGGCTACACCTTC
CASKAGGEYGYTF
>.|TRBV11-2|TRBJ2-1|.
TGTGCCAGCAGCTTAGGGCTTACCTACAATGAGCAGTTCTTC
CASSLGLTYNEQFF
>.|TRBV19|TRBJ1-1|.
TGTGCCAGTAGTATCAGGCAGGGCACTGAAGCTTTCTTT
CASSIRQGTEAFF
>.|TRBV6-5|TRBJ2-7|once
TGTGCCAGCACCTCCCATCCGCGGTCTCAATACGAGCAGTACTTC
CASTSHPRSQYEQYF
>.|TRBV18|TRBJ1-1|.
TGTGCCAGTTCCCCCGGGTCGAAAGAGAGGCTCTTT
CASSPGSKERLF
>TRBD2|TRBV7-6|TRBJ2-3|.
TGTGCCAGCAGCTTCGTGGCGGGGGGCTCCACAGATACGCAGTATTTT
CASSFVAGGSTDTQYF
>.|TRBV9|TRBJ1-1|.
TGTGCCAGCAGCGGACCGGCTGCGGGGACTGAAGCTTTCTTT
CASSGPAAGTEAFF
>.|TRBV12-5|TRBJ1-2|.
TGTGCTAGTGGTATTCCCAACTCAGGGCCCTATGGCTACACCTTC
CASGIPNSGPYGYTF
>.|TRBV13|TRBJ1-1|once
TGTGCCAGCAGTCCACGACAGTTGAACACTGAAGCTTTCTTT
CASSPRQLNTEAFF
>.|TRBV2|TRBJ1-2|.
TGTGCCAGCAGTGTAGGGAAATCGGAGGGGACCTACACCTTC
CASSVGKSEGTYTF
>.|TRBV6-2/TRBV6-3|TRBJ1-1|.
TGTGCCAGCAGTCTCGGTTGGAACACTGAAGCTTTCTTT
CASSLGWNTEAFF
>.|TRBV15|TRBJ2-7|.
TGTGCCACCCGAGTCCCGGGACTCGCCGAGCAGTACTTC
CATRVPGLAEQYF
>TRBD1|TRBV11-2|TRBJ1-4|.
TGTGCCAGCAGCTTAGAAAGTACAGGGGGCGTAAGAGAAAAACTGTTTTTT
CASSLESTGGVREKLFF
>.|TRBV18|TRBJ1-1|.
TGTGCCAGCTCACCGACGGGAGGGAGTTCTACTGAAGCTTTCTTT
CASSPTGGSSTEAFF
>TRBD1|TRBV27|TRBJ1-6|.
TGTGCCAGCAGTGGGACAGGGGTTTCACCCCTCCACTTT
CASSGTGVSPLHF
>TRBD1|TRBV10-1|TRBJ1-2|.
TGCGCCAGCAGTGACGAGACAGGGAATGGCTACACCTTC
CASSDETGNGYTF
>.|TRBV7-6|TRBJ2-5|.
TGTGCCAGCAGCAAATATCGGACAGCCCAAGAGACCCAGTACTTC
CASSKYRTAQETQYF
>.|TRBV5-4|TRBJ1-1|.
TGTGCCAGCAGCTTGGGAGGAGGGCTTATGAACACTGAAGCTTTCTTT
CASSLGGGLMNTEAFF
>TRBD1|TRBV5-1|TRBJ1-2|.
TGCGCCAGCAGCTTGGCGGACAGGGGTTATGGCTACACCTTC
CASSLADRGYGYTF
>TRBD1|TRBV9|TRBJ2-7|.
TGTGCCAGCAGCGTAGTAGGGACAGGGGTTGGCGAGCAGTACTTC
CASSVVGTGVGEQYF
>.|TRBV11-2|TRBJ1-2|.
TGTGCCAGCAGCTTAGATCGGGGGTCCTATGGCTACACCTTC
CASSLDRGSYGYTF
>TRBD2|TRBV4-1|TRBJ2-1|.
TGCGCCAGCAGAGTATCAAGCGGGGGCCGTAGCTCCTACAATGAGCAGTTCTTC
CASRVSSGGRSSYNEQFF
>.|TRBV6-5|TRBJ1-4|few
TGTGCCAGCAGACCTGGGAGGGGGGGAGAAAAACTGTTTTTT
CASRPGRGGEKLFF
>TRBD2|TRBV9|TRBJ2-3|.
TGTGCCAGCAGCGTAGGGCCTACTAGCGGGGGGCGGGCAGATACGCAGTATTTT
CASSVGPTSGGRADTQYF
>TRBD2|TRBV9|TRBJ2-2|.
TGTGCCAGCAGCGTAGGGGAGGGACTAGGGGGGCCCGGGGAGCTGTTTTTT
CASSVGEGLGGPGELFF